This T cell receptor beta chain was sequenced for a study of blood T cell repertoires in COVID-19. Across the study: T cells, B-cell-depleted T cells, or PBMCs provided the cDNA or gDNA that served as material.

CDR3 length: 14 amino acids. TCRdb keeps only in-frame clones here, not all; method: immunoSEQ multiplex PCR. Here the sample spans 390,000 or so clones, approximately 90% being singletons. Participant age was 18 to 89 years, and participants resided in fewer than 30 US areas. Before being deemed recovered, Cohort 3 donors had two negative PCRs, clearance, or symptom resolution. The genes are TRBV21-1 and TRBJ2-5; the D call in the table, TRBD1, was not verified against the DNA. TRBV21-1 is labeled a pseudogene. The origin of this receptor is a woman aged 45-59 years who had recovered from COVID-19. The sequenced sample was PBMCs or T cells enriched from blood (not recorded which). The CDR3 loop is CASSIGQAQETQYF. In nucleotides, the CDR3 is TGTGCCAGCAGCATAGGACAGGCCCAAGAGACCCAGTACTTC.